This TCR beta chain is drawn from a study of CD8+CD57+ T cells in acquired aplastic anemia. Deletions cut 6 bases from V and 6 bases from J, with 9 bases between. This CDR3 is built from 12 residues. Germline V gene sequence: CDR1 SGHVS, CDR2 FQNEAQ. Using genomic DNA as the template, TCR beta VDJ and CDR3 profiling was carried out. MiXCR was run by TCRdb on the reads, yielding one entry per CDR3 protein. This table has 150,000 to 200,000 distinct CDR3 sequences, 64% appearing once. The V gene is TRBV7-8, the J gene TRBJ2-1; D is undetermined. Material for sequencing was sorted CD4+, CD8+, or CD8+CD57+ T cells (not recorded which) from PBMCs. This receptor was obtained from a human donor with severe aplastic anemia or a healthy control (not recorded which). The CDR3 DNA reads TGTGCCAGCAGACCCGCTTCCAATGAGCAGTTCTTC. It codes for CASRPASNEQFF.